Sequencing of this T cell receptor beta chain was carried out in a study of blood T cell repertoires in COVID-19. Concerning this clone itself: The sample carries other DNA sequences with the same CDR3.

Measured with immunoSEQ multiplex PCR; TCRdb has only the in-frame clones, and not every one. The sample contains roughly 180,000 clones, over 80% of which appear only once. The CDR3 length is 15 residues. The V gene end was trimmed by 8 bases and the J gene end by 1 base; junction bases not matched to a gene: 2. Per the germline V gene, CDR1 is MNHEY and CDR2 is SVGAGI. V is TRBV6-5 and J is TRBJ2-6; 10 bases map to TRBD1. The TCR sequence derives from a woman aged 50 to 60 who had recovered from COVID-19. The sequenced material came from PBMCs or T cells enriched from blood (not recorded which). In DNA form, the CDR3 reads TGTGCCAGCCGGACAGGGGGGTCTGGGGCCAACGTCCTGACTTTC. Residues: CASRTGGSGANVLTF.